A single sample gave rise to the 26 T cell receptor beta chains below, sequenced in a study of blood T cell repertoires in COVID-19. Produced via immunoSEQ multiplex PCR; TCRdb's table is partial and in-frame only. This sample has 250,000 or so clones, with about 79% found just once. The material sequenced was peripheral blood. The source of these receptors is a man at least 80 years old with acute or convalescent COVID-19.

The chain is built from TRBV30 and TRBJ2-2, with no clear D. The germline V and J ends were trimmed by 1 base and 6 bases, with 15 bases remaining between them. CDR1 GTSNPN and CDR2 SVGIG come from the germline V gene (reference sequence). The CDR3 is 15 residues long. The CDR3 DNA sequence: TGTGCCTGGAGTGACAGTTTAATGGTACCCGGGGAGCTGTTTTTT. Amino acids: CAWSDSLMVPGELFF.

The chain has TRBV19 and TRBJ2-1; a weak D match, TRBD1 (5 bases). The CDR3 runs 15 residues. Germline lookup yields CDR1 LNHDA and CDR2 SQIVND (reference sequence). V was pared by 1 base and J by 7 bases, with 14 bases between. CDR3 protein: CASSIVGQPGNEQFF. CDR3 DNA sequence: TGTGCCAGTAGTATAGTGGGGCAGCCAGGGAATGAGCAGTTCTTC.

The rearrangement links TRBV6-5 to TRBJ1-1; 8 bases are shared with TRBD1. This CDR3 has 14 residues. CDR1 is MNHEY, CDR2 SVGAGI, per germline. J gave up 3 bases and V 7 bases, and 7 bases lay outside the gene matches. The CDR3 DNA reads as TGTGCCAGCACCCCAGGGGGCTGGGACACTGAAGCTTTCTTT. Translated, it gives CASTPGGWDTEAFF.

This clone was observed once. The chain is built from TRBV2 and TRBJ2-7; D is undetermined. This CDR3 is 11 amino acids long. Germline assignment: CDR1 SNHLY and CDR2 FYNNEI. Trimming cost V 8 bases and J 1 base, with 6 bases left between them. CDR3 sequence (DNA): TGTGCCAGCCGTTTGTCCTACGAGCAGTACTTC. It codes for CASRLSYEQYF.

V usage is TRBV4-1 and J usage is TRBJ2-1; TRBD2 aligns across 12 bases. The CDR3 loop spans 18 amino acids. V was clipped by 0 bases and J by 4 bases; unmatched bases: 7. Germline CDR1 MGHRA, CDR2 YSYEKL. The CDR3 DNA sequence: TGCGCCAGCAGCCAAGAAAGACTAGCGGGAGCCTCATACAATGAGCAGTTCTTC. Translated, it gives CASSQERLAGASYNEQFF.

The chain joins TRBV5-5 to TRBJ2-2; 7 bases line up with TRBD1. The trim removed 2 bases at V and 6 bases at J, leaving 1 base unmatched. This CDR3 region has 13 residues. Germline V gene sequence: CDR1 SGHKS, CDR2 YYEKEE (reference sequence). The CDR3 region has the DNA TGTGCCAGCAGCTTAGGGGGCCCCGGGGAGCTGTTTTTT. It yields the protein CASSLGGPGELFF.

The chain joins TRBV28 to TRBJ1-4; possible D gene TRBD1, 6 bases. The germline CDR1 and CDR2 sequences are MDHEN and SYDVKM. V was trimmed by 5 bases and J by 7 bases, leaving 11 bases between them. This CDR3 has 13 amino acids. For the CDR3, the DNA is TGTGCCAGCAGTGCCACAGGGATTGAAAAACTGTTTTTT. Its protein is CASSATGIEKLFF.

This sequence joins TRBV5-8 and TRBJ2-1, with 10 bases fitting TRBD1. Trimming cost V 1 base and J 7 bases; bases outside gene matches: 5. Germline V lookup: CDR1 SGHTS, CDR2 YDEGEE. The CDR3 sequence is 15 residues long. CDR3 DNA sequence: TGTGCCAGCAGCTTGCCGGGACAGGGGTTTAATGAGCAGTTCTTC. Its translation: CASSLPGQGFNEQFF.

J is TRBJ2-3 and V is TRBV6-2 or TRBV6-3; 11 nucleotides match TRBD2. Germline V CDR1 and CDR2: MNHEY, SVGEGT. V gave up 6 bases and J gave up 3 bases; unmatched junction bases: 2. CDR3 length equals 14 residues. The CDR3 DNA is TGTGCCAGCAGCACTAGCGGGAGAACAGATACGCAGTATTTT. As protein: CASSTSGRTDTQYF.

The CDR3 sequence: CATSRDLPGTVVSNTIYF. The CDR3 region has the DNA TGTGCCACCAGCAGAGATCTCCCCGGGACAGTTGTTTCCAACACCATATATTTT. The chain combines TRBV15 with TRBJ1-3; TRBD1 matches at 7 bases. Germline V CDR1 and CDR2: LNHNV, YYDKDF (reference sequence). This CDR3 region has 18 residues. Trimming removed 0 bases from V and 7 bases from J; junction bases left unmatched: 15.

The chain joins TRBV28 to TRBJ1-5; D uncertain. There are 17 residues in the CDR3. V lost 5 bases, J lost 1 base, and 18 bases lay in between. The germline V gene encodes CDR1 MDHEN and CDR2 SYDVKM. The CDR3 loop is CASSSGSGIRSNQPQHF. In DNA form, the CDR3 reads TGTGCCAGCAGTAGCGGGTCCGGGATCAGAAGCAATCAGCCCCAGCATTTT.

The table lists this clone with a few counts. The V gene is TRBV5-1, the J gene TRBJ2-4; weak D call: TRBD2 (5 bases). Trimming left V 4 bases short and J 0 bases short, with 14 bases between. The CDR3 sequence is 16 residues long. Germline assignment: CDR1 SGHRS and CDR2 YFSETQ. The CDR3 DNA reads as TGCGCCAGCAGCCCGGGGTCCGAGCTAGCCAAAAACATTCAGTACTTC. It translates to CASSPGSELAKNIQYF.

This chain joins TRBV5-4 and TRBJ1-6, with D unresolved. The ends were cut back, 9 bases at V and 7 bases at J, with 14 bases in the middle. This CDR3 has 13 residues. The germline V gene has CDR1 SGHNT and CDR2 YYREEE (reference sequence). The CDR3 nucleotides are TGTGCCACCGGGAGGGCGGAAAATTCACCCCTCCACTTT. Protein: CATGRAENSPLHF.

CDR3 sequence (DNA): TGTGCCAGCAGAGGGGGGGCGCCGAATCAGCCCCAGCATTTT. It codes for CASRGGAPNQPQHF. The V and J genes are TRBV6-5 and TRBJ1-5; maybe TRBD1 (6 bases). CDR3 size: 14 residues. V was trimmed by 6 bases and J by 4 bases, leaving 13 bases between them. Germline CDR1 and CDR2: MNHEY and SVGAGI.

The V call is TRBV10-3, the J call TRBJ2-7; TRBD1 aligns across 9 bases. The germline CDR1 and CDR2 sequences are ENHRY and SYGVKD. The ends lost 8 bases at V and 5 bases at J; junction bases unmatched: 4. There are 12 residues in the CDR3. The DNA of the CDR3 is TGTGCCATCGGAAGACAGGGGGACGAGCAGTACTTC. Translating it yields CAIGRQGDEQYF.

The V gene is TRBV18, the J gene TRBJ1-5; 7 nucleotides line up with TRBD1. The J segment lost 6 bases and the V segment lost 5 bases, leaving 7 bases of the junction unmatched. Germline lookup yields CDR1 KGHSH and CDR2 LQKENI. The CDR3 contains 14 residues. The CDR3 sequence: CASSERQGGQPQHF. In nucleotides, the CDR3 is TGTGCCAGCTCAGAGAGACAGGGAGGTCAGCCCCAGCATTTT.

The chain couples TRBV5-1 to TRBJ1-5; no firm D call. V shed 0 bases and J shed 4 bases, with 5 bases lying between them. The CDR3 has 13 residues. Germline loops: CDR1 SGHRS, CDR2 YFSETQ. The chain's CDR3 is CASSLGQNQPQHF. The DNA of the CDR3 is TGCGCCAGCAGCTTGGGGCAGAATCAGCCCCAGCATTTT. The entire variable domain, with the rest obtained from reference TRBV5-1 and TRBJ1-5, is as follows: KAGVTQTPRYLIKTRGQQVTLSCSPISGHRSVSWYQQTPGQGLQFLFEYFSETQRNKGNFPGRFSGRQFSNSRSEMNVSTLELGDSALYLCASSLGQNQPQHFGDGTRLSIL.

The chain couples TRBV11-3 to TRBJ2-1; D possibly corresponds to TRBD1 (7 bases). Trimming cost V 4 bases and J 9 bases, with 19 bases left between them. The CDR3 totals 15 residues. Germline CDR1 is SGHNT and CDR2 is YENEEA. The CDR3 sequence is CASSSRGTARSEQFF. The CDR3 DNA reads as TGTGCCAGCAGCTCACGCGGGACAGCACGCAGTGAGCAGTTCTTC.

The rearrangement uses TRBV13 and TRBJ1-2, with a possible D match to TRBD1 (5 bases). Trimming removed 0 bases at V and 8 bases at J, with 10 bases between. Germline lookup yields CDR1 PRHDT and CDR2 FYEKMQ (reference sequence). The CDR3 has 13 residues. The CDR3 here is CASSLGLGVGYTF. The CDR3 nucleotides are TGTGCCAGCAGCTTAGGCCTAGGGGTAGGCTACACCTTC.

This chain joins TRBV5-1 and TRBJ1-4; 7 nucleotides align to TRBD1. In germline, CDR1 is SGHRS, CDR2 YFSETQ. Trimming at V came to 5 bases and at J to 8 bases, leaving 6 bases not matched to a gene. The CDR3 covers 13 residues. The CDR3 here is CASRGTEEEKLFF. The CDR3 nucleotides are TGCGCCAGCAGGGGGACAGAGGAGGAAAAACTGTTTTTT. The full variable domain, its missing parts supplied by reference TRBV5-1 and TRBJ1-4, is KAGVTQTPRYLIKTRGQQVTLSCSPISGHRSVSWYQQTPGQGLQFLFEYFSETQRNKGNFPGRFSGRQFSNSRSEMNVSTLELGDSALYLCASRGTEEEKLFFGSGTQLSVL.

This chain uses TRBV28 with TRBJ2-7; D might be TRBD1 (5 bases). The germline V gene encodes CDR1 MDHEN and CDR2 SYDVKM. This CDR3 contains 13 residues. The CDR3 protein is CSSKGRPYYEQYF. CDR3 in DNA: TGTTCCTCTAAGGGGCGACCCTACTACGAGCAGTACTTC.

The J gene is TRBJ2-7, the V gene TRBV19, with 8 bases identical to TRBD1. The V gene's germline CDR1 is LNHDA and CDR2 SQIVND (reference sequence). The CDR3 is 14 amino acids. J gave up 4 bases and V 5 bases, and 7 bases lay outside the gene matches. DNA of the CDR3: TGTGCCAGTAGTTCTCAGGGGGCAGGGTACGAGCAGTACTTC. Translation: CASSSQGAGYEQYF.

This clone has a handful of counts. The genes are TRBV6-6 and TRBJ2-2, with 7 nucleotides matching TRBD2. With V trimmed by 0 bases and J by 1 base, 2 bases remained unmatched. Germline values: CDR1 MNHNY, CDR2 SVGAGI (reference sequence). The CDR3 is 16 amino acids. CDR3 sequence: CASSYSGGVNTGELFF. The CDR3 nucleotides are TGTGCCAGCAGTTACTCGGGAGGGGTGAACACCGGGGAGCTGTTTTTT.

Remarks on this clone: This same CDR3 is encoded by further DNA sequences in the sample. This sequence joins TRBV5-1 and TRBJ2-7, with 8 bases identical to TRBD1. The V gene end was trimmed by 2 bases and the J gene end by 3 bases; junction bases not matched to a gene: 4. The CDR3 is made up of 14 amino acids. CDR1 is SGHRS, CDR2 YFSETQ, per germline. CDR3 bases: TGCGCCAGCAGCTTCGGACAGGGCGTCTACGAGCAGTACTTC. Amino acids: CASSFGQGVYEQYF.

The chain is built from TRBV5-4 and TRBJ2-2; TRBD1 aligns across 12 bases. The germline gives CDR1 SGHNT, CDR2 YYREEE (reference sequence). The CDR3 length is 18 residues. The V segment lost 4 bases and the J segment 3 bases; nucleotides outside the gene matches: 10. In DNA, the CDR3 is TGTGCCAGCAGCCTAGGGGCGGGACAGGGGGCATACACCGGGGAGCTGTTTTTT. Its protein is CASSLGAGQGAYTGELFF.

This chain links TRBV19 with TRBJ1-1; 10 nucleotides align to TRBD1. J gave up 2 bases and V 4 bases, and 1 base lay outside the gene matches. In germline, CDR1 is LNHDA, CDR2 SQIVND (reference sequence). The CDR3 totals 14 residues. CDR3: CASSRQGANTEAFF. The CDR3 nucleotides read TGTGCCAGTAGTAGACAGGGGGCTAACACTGAAGCTTTCTTT.